The 2 T cell receptor beta chains below were found in one sample sequenced in a study of cytomegalovirus exposure and HLA in healthy donors. 13 Jbeta primers and 60 Vbeta primers were used for the PCR. Method: immunoSEQ multiplex PCR; TCRdb's copy keeps in-frame clones and lacks some. The table includes some 150,000 clones, roughly three quarters detected once. Material for sequencing was PBMCs. Every receptor here comes from a man aged 55 to 70 in good health and CMV-seronegative.

This clone was seen only a few times. The chain employs TRBV13 and TRBJ2-2; D remains unclear. The length of the CDR3 is 16 residues. V shed 5 bases and J shed 4 bases, with 17 bases lying between them. Germline CDR1 reads PRHDT; CDR2 reads FYEKMQ (reference sequence). CDR3 region: CASSPLSFRGTGELFF. CDR3 DNA: TGTGCCAGCAGCCCCCTCAGCTTTAGAGGCACCGGGGAGCTGTTTTTT.

This rearrangement joins TRBV10-2 to TRBJ1-1; no clear D gene. V lost 7 bases and J 0 bases, leaving 9 bases between the germline ends. The CDR3 has 13 residues. CDR1 is WSHSY and CDR2 is SAAADI in the germline V gene. CDR3 loop: CASTAVVNTEAFF. The CDR3 bases are TGCGCCAGCACCGCCGTAGTGAACACTGAAGCTTTCTTT.